Included here is one T cell receptor beta chain sequence, with context. This sample was included in a study of blood T cell repertoires in COVID-19. The repertoire was sequenced with immunoSEQ multiplex PCR; TCRdb's copy has only in-frame clones and lacks some. In the table there are fewer than 400,000 clones, approximately 86% of which are singletons. This CDR3 region has 20 residues. Trimming at V came to 6 bases and at J to 6 bases, leaving 20 bases not matched to a gene. CDR1 is LGHDT, CDR2 YNNKEL, per germline (reference sequence). The sample was PBMCs or T cells enriched from blood (not recorded which). The chain recombines TRBV3-1 (or the pseudogene TRBV3-2) with TRBJ2-2, with TRBD2 identical over 12 bases. The origin of this receptor is a woman aged 18-35 years who had recovered from COVID-19. CDR3 in DNA: TGTGCCAGCAGACCTAGGACTAGCGGGATCCCCTTTGTCGACGCCGGGGAGCTGTTTTTT. Translating it yields CASRPRTSGIPFVDAGELFF.